The rows below give T cell receptor beta chains drawn from one sample of a study of CD8 T cells in ankylosing spondylitis. MiXCR, applied by TCRdb to the 5' RACE reads, yields one record per CDR3 protein. Altogether 400,000 to 450,000 distinct CDR3 sequences are present, 17% being singletons, with the ten largest covering around 0.92%. Source material: blood, either unsorted or a sorted T cell fraction (not recorded which). Source of these receptors: a male donor with ankylosing spondylitis. CDR3s include the opening cysteine and the closing phenylalanine or tryptophan. D genes are given only for firm matches. Expanded clones get a size class; other rows say once, few or many, or leave the size out.

j_call d_call v_call clone_size cdr3_length cdr3_aa cdr3_nt
TRBJ2-2 . TRBV24-1 few 15 CATSEPERGTGELFF TGTGCCACCAGTGAACCCGAGCGCGGCACCGGGGAGCTGTTTTTT
TRBJ1-1 TRBD1 TRBV29-1 few 13 CSVKGQMNTEAFF TGCAGCGTCAAGGGACAGATGAACACTGAAGCTTTCTTT
TRBJ2-1 TRBD2 TRBV5-6 . 15 CASSLGYGGINEQFF TGTGCCAGCAGCTTGGGCTACGGGGGGATCAATGAGCAGTTCTTC
TRBJ2-1 . TRBV2 few 11 CASSEAGEQFF TGTGCCAGCAGTGAAGCCGGTGAGCAGTTCTTC
TRBJ2-5 . TRBV24-1 few 16 CATSEGGRSESETQYF TGTGCCACCAGTGAAGGTGGACGTTCCGAAAGTGAGACCCAGTACTTC
TRBJ1-6 TRBD1 TRBV20-1 many 15 CSARAGGRGFSPLHF TGCAGTGCTAGAGCGGGAGGCAGGGGGTTTTCACCCCTCCACTTT
TRBJ2-7 . TRBV20-1 many 12 CSARGGSREQYF TGCAGTGCTAGGGGGGGCTCTCGGGAGCAGTACTTC
TRBJ2-5 TRBD2 TRBV20-1 . 13 CSVRAGGAETQYF TGCAGTGTCAGAGCGGGGGGGGCAGAGACCCAGTACTTC
TRBJ1-6 . TRBV5-6 . 15 CASSLKGTEYSPLHF TGTGCCAGCAGCCTCAAAGGGACGGAATATTCACCCCTCCACTTT
TRBJ2-2 . TRBV20-1 few 15 CSARRPSLHTGELFF TGCAGTGCTAGACGGCCTAGCCTGCACACCGGGGAGCTGTTTTTT
TRBJ2-3 TRBD2 TRBV20-1 . 18 CSARDPSSGGPSTDTQYF TGCAGTGCTAGAGATCCGTCTAGCGGGGGGCCTAGCACAGATACGCAGTATTTT
TRBJ2-3 TRBD1 TRBV7-9 many 15 CASSPGTGGTDTQYF TGTGCCAGCAGTCCCGGGACAGGGGGCACAGATACGCAGTATTTT
TRBJ2-2 . TRBV20-1 few 13 CSARAGNTGELFF TGCAGTGCTAGGGCGGGGAACACCGGGGAGCTGTTTTTT
TRBJ2-1 . TRBV12-3/TRBV12-4 many 11 CASSFYNEQFF TGTGCCAGCAGTTTCTACAATGAGCAGTTCTTC
TRBJ2-3 TRBD2 TRBV12-3/TRBV12-4 few 19 CASRSGPLAGGSSTDTQYF TGTGCCAGCAGGAGCGGCCCACTAGCGGGGGGGTCTAGCACAGATACGCAGTATTTT
TRBJ2-3 . TRBV10-3 . 13 CAISESGQRDSYF TGTGCCATCAGTGAGTCGGGTCAGAGAGACTCGTATTTT
TRBJ1-1 TRBD1 TRBV7-2 few 14 CASRRDSFYTEAFF TGTGCCAGCAGGAGGGACAGTTTTTATACTGAAGCTTTCTTT
TRBJ1-1 . TRBV6-2/TRBV6-3 . 15 CASSYKGREGAEAFF TGTGCCAGCAGTTACAAAGGCAGGGAAGGAGCTGAAGCTTTCTTT